This T cell receptor beta chain appears in the sequencing data of a study of blood T cells in healthy people across ages. Study overall: With template switching, about one barcoded beta molecule was captured per two T cells. Study-level points and caveats: Strong correlation was found linking TCR beta diversity to naive T cell percentage.

In germline, CDR1 is SGHKS, CDR2 YYEKEE (reference sequence). The V end lost 6 bases, the J end lost 4 bases, and 16 bases lay between the germline ends. CDR3 length: 14 residues. Then a second PCR, running roughly 6 to 11 cycles, was carried out with a sample-barcoded 5' primer and a J-beta primer mix. From the 5' RACE reads, TCRdb called clonotypes with MiXCR, one entry per CDR3 protein. The sample includes roughly 1.9 million distinct CDR3 sequences, about two fifths of them seen just once. Details on this clonotype: The antigen is undetermined.

This receptor was identified in a human donor in good health. Sequenced sample: blood. The gene calls are TRBV5-5 and TRBJ1-2, with D uncertain. CDR3 coding DNA: TGTGCCAGCACCCCGGTTGAGGAGATCTATGGCTACACCTTC. Its protein is CASTPVEEIYGYTF.